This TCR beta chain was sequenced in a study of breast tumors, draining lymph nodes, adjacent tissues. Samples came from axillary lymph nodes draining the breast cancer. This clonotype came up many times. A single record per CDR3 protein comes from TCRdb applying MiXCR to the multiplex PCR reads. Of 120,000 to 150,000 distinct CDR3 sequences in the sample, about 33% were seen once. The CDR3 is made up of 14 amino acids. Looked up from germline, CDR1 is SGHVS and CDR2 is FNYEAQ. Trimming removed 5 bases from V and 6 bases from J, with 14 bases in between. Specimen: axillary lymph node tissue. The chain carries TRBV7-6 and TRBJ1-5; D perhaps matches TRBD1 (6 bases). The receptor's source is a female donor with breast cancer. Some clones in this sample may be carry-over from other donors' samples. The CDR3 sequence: CASSLQGSGQPQHF. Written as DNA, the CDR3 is TGTGCCAGCAGCCTACAGGGATCGGGTCAGCCCCAGCATTTT.